Below, one T cell receptor (beta chain) is given with its context. Antigen: not known. TCRdb keeps only in-frame clones here, not all; method: immunoSEQ multiplex PCR. The sample has about 100,000 clones; about 90% are singletons. This record comes from a study of T cell responses to AZD1222 COVID-19 vaccine. Study outcomes and limitations: CD4 TCRs associated with vaccination spanned spike, dominating at 160-218 and 743-854. Compared with day 0, the breadth and depth of the Spike-specific TCR repertoire rose significantly after two doses of AZD1222. Clonal diversity was possibly underestimated, and the donors were mostly white British, with more females.

Looked up from germline, CDR1 is SNHLY and CDR2 is FYNNEI. The length of the CDR3 is 16 residues. V lost 6 bases and J 2 bases, leaving 20 bases between the germline ends. The sequence derives from an adult who received the AZD1222 COVID-19 vaccine. The chain is built from TRBV2 and TRBJ2-7; tentative D call: TRBD1 (6 bases). This specimen consisted of peripheral blood, obtained 28 days after the second AZD1222 dose. The CDR3 DNA follows: TGTGCCAGCAGGGGCGGTCGGACAGTTCTGGCCTACGAGCAGTACTTC. It is translated as CASRGGRTVLAYEQYF.